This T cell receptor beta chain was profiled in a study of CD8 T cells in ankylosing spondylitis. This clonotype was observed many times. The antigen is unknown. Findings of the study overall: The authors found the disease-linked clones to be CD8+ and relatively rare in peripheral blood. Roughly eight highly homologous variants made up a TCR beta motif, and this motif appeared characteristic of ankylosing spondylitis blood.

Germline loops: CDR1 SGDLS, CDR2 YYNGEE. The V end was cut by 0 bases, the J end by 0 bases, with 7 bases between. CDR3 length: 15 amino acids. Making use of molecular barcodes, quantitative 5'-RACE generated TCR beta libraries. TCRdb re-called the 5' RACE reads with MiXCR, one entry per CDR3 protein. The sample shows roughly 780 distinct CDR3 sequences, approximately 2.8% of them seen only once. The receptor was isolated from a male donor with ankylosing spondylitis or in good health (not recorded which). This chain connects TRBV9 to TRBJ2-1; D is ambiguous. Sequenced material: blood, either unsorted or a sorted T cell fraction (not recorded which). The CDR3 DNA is TGTGCCAGCAGCGTAGGATTGAGCTCCTACAATGAGCAGTTCTTC. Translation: CASSVGLSSYNEQFF.